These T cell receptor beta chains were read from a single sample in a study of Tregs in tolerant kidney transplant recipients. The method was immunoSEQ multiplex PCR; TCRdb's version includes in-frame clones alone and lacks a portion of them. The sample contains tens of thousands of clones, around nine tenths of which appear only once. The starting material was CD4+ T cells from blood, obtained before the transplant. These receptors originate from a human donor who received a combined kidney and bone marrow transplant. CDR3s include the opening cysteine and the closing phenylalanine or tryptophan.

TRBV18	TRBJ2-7	CASSSGQDYEQYF
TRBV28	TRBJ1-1	CASSRLQGTFEAFF
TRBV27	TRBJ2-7	CASSPGMGLAGFTYEQYF
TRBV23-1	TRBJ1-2	CASPHCLYGYTF
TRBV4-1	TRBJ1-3	CASSHSDRGTPGNTIYF
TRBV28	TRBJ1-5	CASSGTGGSNQPQHF
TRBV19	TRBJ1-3	CASRRKGSGNTIYF
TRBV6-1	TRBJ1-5	CASSESGVSNQPQHF
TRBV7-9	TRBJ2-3	CASSLDRITDTQYF
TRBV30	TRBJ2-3	CAWNTGAGTQYF
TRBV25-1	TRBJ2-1	CASTADRGFWNEQFF
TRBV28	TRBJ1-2	CASSRGQGTYGYTF
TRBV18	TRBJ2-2	CASSPSLAGNTGELFF
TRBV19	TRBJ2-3	CASTSGRLADTQYF
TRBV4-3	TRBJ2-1	CASSRVRDSGPNEQFF
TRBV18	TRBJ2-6	CASSPVRSSGANVLTF
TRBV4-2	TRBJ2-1	CASSPQGLAGLNEQFF
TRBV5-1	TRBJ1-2	CASSSAGGAGYGYTF
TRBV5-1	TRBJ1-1	CASSPLDRGGTEAFF
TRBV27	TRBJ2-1	CASSSRRLYNEQFF
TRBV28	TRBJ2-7	CASSFPRTGVNYEQYF
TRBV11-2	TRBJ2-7	CASSLGRGQGNDYEQYF
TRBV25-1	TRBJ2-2	CASTNAGTNTGELFF
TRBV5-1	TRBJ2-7	CASSAGTGVYEQYF
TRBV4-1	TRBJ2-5	CASSQDRRWDSGSTETQYF
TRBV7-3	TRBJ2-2	CASSQLTSGGGGGAGELFF
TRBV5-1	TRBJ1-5	CASRSGQGATQEPQHF
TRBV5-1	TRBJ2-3	CASSQGQEADTQYF
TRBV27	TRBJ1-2	CASSPGTVRYGYTF
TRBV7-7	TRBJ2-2	CASSLVSGPGELFF
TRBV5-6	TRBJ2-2	CASSSGLADPLLTGELFF
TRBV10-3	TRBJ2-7	CAISAGQTSFSEQYF
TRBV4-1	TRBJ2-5	CASSPRAGARVETQYF
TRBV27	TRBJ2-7	CASSLEPPEDVYEQYF
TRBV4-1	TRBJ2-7	CASSHGQGALYEQYF
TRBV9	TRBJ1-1	CASSADRVDTEAFF
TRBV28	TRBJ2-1	CASSGQLVNNEQFF
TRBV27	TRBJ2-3	CASQREPYTDTQYF
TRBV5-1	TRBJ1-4	CASSRRQASVFNEKLFF
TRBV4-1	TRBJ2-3	CASSLGWASDTQYF
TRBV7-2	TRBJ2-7	CASSPVDSFYEQYF
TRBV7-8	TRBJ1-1	CASSYGQGTRRNTEAFF
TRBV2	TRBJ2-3	CASMGGFSTDTQYF
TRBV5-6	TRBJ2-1	CASSWGQGTYNEQFF
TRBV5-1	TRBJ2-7	CASSLRQGGVSYEQYF
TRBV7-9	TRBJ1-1	CASSWSTGTTEAFF
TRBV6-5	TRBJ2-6	CASSYDSGSGANVLTF
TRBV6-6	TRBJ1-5	CASSYSGGMGNQPQHF
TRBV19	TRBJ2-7	CASSVPGGPEQYF
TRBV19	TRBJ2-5	CASSSGTQETQYF
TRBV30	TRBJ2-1	CAWSLQWNEQFF
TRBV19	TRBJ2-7	CASSTRFLGGNRGRKTSYEQYF
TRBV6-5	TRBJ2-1	CASKPGGTYNEQFF
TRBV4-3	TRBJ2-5	CASSQDPSYGGTQYF
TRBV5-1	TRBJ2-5	CASSLGGRVHETQYF
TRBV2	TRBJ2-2	CASSVGAGGTGELFF
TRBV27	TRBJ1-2	CASSFRDRGGYTF
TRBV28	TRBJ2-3	CAGNPGTSGKTDTQYF
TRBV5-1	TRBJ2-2	CASSLGVGTGELFF